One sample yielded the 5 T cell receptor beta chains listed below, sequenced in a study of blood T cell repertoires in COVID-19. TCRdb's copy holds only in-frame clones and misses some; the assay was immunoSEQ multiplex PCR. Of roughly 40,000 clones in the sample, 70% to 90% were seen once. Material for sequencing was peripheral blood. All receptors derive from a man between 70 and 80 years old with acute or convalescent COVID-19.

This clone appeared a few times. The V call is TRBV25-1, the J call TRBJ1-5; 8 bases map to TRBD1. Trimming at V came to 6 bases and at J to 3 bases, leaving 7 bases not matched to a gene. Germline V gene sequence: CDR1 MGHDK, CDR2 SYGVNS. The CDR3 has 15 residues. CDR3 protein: CASSQTGAFNQPQHF. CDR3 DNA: TGTGCCAGCAGCCAGACAGGGGCCTTCAATCAGCCCCAGCATTTT.

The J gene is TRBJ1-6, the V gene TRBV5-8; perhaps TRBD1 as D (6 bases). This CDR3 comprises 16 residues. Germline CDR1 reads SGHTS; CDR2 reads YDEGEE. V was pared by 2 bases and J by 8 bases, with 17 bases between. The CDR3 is CASSFSWGRWDSPLHF. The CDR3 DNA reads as TGTGCCAGCAGCTTTTCTTGGGGGCGTTGGGATTCACCCCTCCACTTT.

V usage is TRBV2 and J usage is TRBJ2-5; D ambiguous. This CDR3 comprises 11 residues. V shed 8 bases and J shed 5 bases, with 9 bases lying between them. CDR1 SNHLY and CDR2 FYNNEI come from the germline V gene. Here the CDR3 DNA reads TGTGCCAGCGAGGTGTGGGAGACCCAGTACTTC. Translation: CASEVWETQYF.

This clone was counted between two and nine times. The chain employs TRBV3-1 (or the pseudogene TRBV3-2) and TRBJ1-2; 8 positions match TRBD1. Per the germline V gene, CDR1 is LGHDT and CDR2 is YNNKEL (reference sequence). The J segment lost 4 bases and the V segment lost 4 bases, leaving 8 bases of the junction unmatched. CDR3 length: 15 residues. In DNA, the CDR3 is TGTGCCAGCAGCCCGAGGACAGGGCGGGCCTATGGCTACACCTTC. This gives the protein CASSPRTGRAYGYTF.

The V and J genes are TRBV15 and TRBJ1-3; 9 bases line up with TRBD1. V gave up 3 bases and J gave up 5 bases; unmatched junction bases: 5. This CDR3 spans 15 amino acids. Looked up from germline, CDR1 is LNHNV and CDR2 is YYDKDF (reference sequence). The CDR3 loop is CATSRGQGGRNTIYF. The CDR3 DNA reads TGTGCCACCAGCAGGGGACAGGGAGGGAGAAACACCATATATTTT.